This note documents a single T cell receptor beta chain sequence. Treatment denoted: preoperative locoregional IRX-2 cytokine immunotherapy. Samples came from a phase Ib trial of preoperative locoregional IRX-2 cytokine immunotherapy. The data were obtained in a study of preoperative IRX-2 immunotherapy in early breast cancer. Sequenced by immunoSEQ multiplex PCR; TCRdb stores in-frame clones only, minus some. There are some 99,000 clones in the sample; roughly 89% occur only once, and under 2.5% lies in the top ten. The CDR3 sequence is 12 residues long. Trimming removed 6 bases from V and 5 bases from J, with 11 bases in between. CDR1 MDHEN and CDR2 SYDVKM come from the germline V gene.

Material: tumor tissue, obtained after IRX-2 immunotherapy. This TCR came from a human donor with breast cancer. The rearrangement links TRBV28 to TRBJ2-7, with D uncertain. In DNA form, the CDR3 reads TGTGCCAGCAGGTACCGGCCAGACGAGCAGTACTTC. Amino acid sequence: CASRYRPDEQYF. Supplemented by reference TRBV28 and TRBJ2-7, the full variable domain reads DVKVTQSSRYLVKRTGEKVFLECVQDMDHENMFWYRQDPGLGLRLIYFSYDVKMKEKGDIPEGYSVSREKKERFSLILESASTNQTSMYLCASRYRPDEQYFGPGTRLTVT.